The 25 T cell receptor beta chains in this list originate from one sample, sequenced in a study of long-term antiretroviral therapy in people with HIV. Survey-level resolution applied to immunoSEQ assay v3.0. The assay was immunoSEQ multiplex PCR, and TCRdb's table has in-frame clones only and misses some. Of about 24,000 clones detected, about four fifths appear once; the ten largest clones hold about 5.6%. Sequenced material: unsorted PBMCs, taken 4.4 years after starting antiretroviral therapy. Receptor source: a young man with HIV.

This clone was counted between two and nine times. V usage is TRBV7-2 and J usage is TRBJ2-2, with D maybe TRBD2 (6 bases). The ends were cut back, 1 base at V and 1 base at J, with 7 bases in the middle. Germline assignment: CDR1 SGHTA and CDR2 FQGNSA. The CDR3 has 15 residues. The CDR3 sequence: CASSLVGGNTGELFF. CDR3 coding DNA: TGTGCCAGCAGCTTAGTCGGGGGGAACACCGGGGAGCTGTTTTTT.

The V and J genes are TRBV5-4 and TRBJ2-7; TRBD1 matches 11 bases. Germline CDR1 SGHNT, CDR2 YYREEE (reference sequence). The CDR3 has 14 amino acids. V lost 4 bases and J lost 2; bases outside the gene matches: 2. The CDR3 region is CASSPGQGAYEQYF. CDR3 bases: TGTGCCAGCAGCCCGGGACAGGGGGCCTACGAGCAGTACTTC.

This chain connects TRBV10-1 to TRBJ2-2; 7 nucleotides agree with TRBD1. V shed 3 bases and J 6 bases; nucleotides not matched to a gene: 10. Germline assignment: CDR1 WNHNN and CDR2 SYGVQD (reference sequence). This CDR3 contains 16 residues. The CDR3 bases are TGCGCCAGCAGTGATCCAGGGGGTTATGTTGCCGGGGAGCTGTTTTTT. Amino acid sequence: CASSDPGGYVAGELFF.

The CDR3 DNA is TGTGCCAGCAGCTTGGGGGGACAGGTGTACAATGAGCAGTTCTTC. This sequence encodes CASSLGGQVYNEQFF. The rearrangement uses TRBV7-9 and TRBJ2-1, with 8 bases aligning to TRBD1. The germline CDR1 and CDR2 sequences are SEHNR and FQNEAQ (reference sequence). Unmatched junction bases numbered 5, after V lost 3 bases and J lost 4 bases. This CDR3 is built from 15 residues.

The CDR3 sequence is CASTEGTGTSDTQYF. In DNA, the CDR3 is TGTGCCAGCACCGAAGGTACGGGGACGTCAGATACGCAGTATTTT. The rearrangement joins TRBV6-1 to TRBJ2-3; the D call may be TRBD1 or TRBD2 (5 bases each). The ends were cut back, 7 bases at V and 4 bases at J, with 18 bases in the middle. Per germline, CDR1 MNHNS and CDR2 SASEGT. CDR3 length: 15 amino acids.

The chain recombines TRBV19 with TRBJ1-1; 7 bases are shared with TRBD1. This CDR3 contains 15 residues. Germline V gene sequence: CDR1 LNHDA, CDR2 SQIVND (reference sequence). J lost 5 bases, V lost 5 bases, and 11 bases had no gene match. CDR3 residues: CASSPTDRLGTEAFF. CDR3 coding DNA: TGTGCCAGTAGTCCCACGGACAGGTTAGGGACTGAAGCTTTCTTT.

V gene TRBV10-3 combines with J gene TRBJ1-5, with D maybe TRBD1 (5 bases). Trimming cost V 2 bases and J 3 bases, with 11 bases left between them. The CDR3 has 15 amino acids. Per the germline V gene, CDR1 is ENHRY and CDR2 is SYGVKD. The CDR3 sequence is CAISEGFRVNQPQHF. In nucleotides, the CDR3 is TGTGCCATCAGTGAGGGATTCAGGGTCAATCAGCCCCAGCATTTT.

The rearrangement joins TRBV2 to TRBJ2-7; 7 positions agree with TRBD1. Germline CDR1 SNHLY, CDR2 FYNNEI. The V segment lost 10 bases and the J segment 2 bases; nucleotides outside the gene matches: 5. The CDR3 is 12 amino acids. CDR3 region: CAKGTDAYEQYF. The CDR3 DNA reads TGTGCCAAGGGGACAGATGCCTACGAGCAGTACTTC. Variable domain in full (rest from reference TRBV2 and TRBJ2-7): EPEVTQTPSHQVTQMGQEVILRCVPISNHLYFYWYRQILGQKVEFLVSFYNNEISEKSEIFDDQFSVERPDGSNFTLKIRSTKLEDSAMYFCAKGTDAYEQYFGPGTRLTVT.

On this clone itself: The sample contains more than one DNA sequence encoding this CDR3. V usage is TRBV27 and J usage is TRBJ2-1, with D hard to call. Germline V lookup: CDR1 MNHEY, CDR2 SMNVEV (reference sequence). V was clipped by 6 bases and J by 4 bases, with 4 bases between them. The CDR3 runs 11 residues. CDR3 sequence reads: CASSLYNEQFF. The DNA for the CDR3 is TGTGCCAGCAGCCTGTACAATGAGCAGTTCTTC.

The chain links TRBV9 to TRBJ1-1, with D unresolved. There are 14 residues in the CDR3. V was clipped by 0 bases and J by 5 bases, with 11 bases between them. In germline, CDR1 is SGDLS, CDR2 YYNGEE. CDR3 DNA: TGTGCCAGCAGCGTAGACCCCGTCCCAACTGAAGCTTTCTTT. As protein: CASSVDPVPTEAFF.

J is TRBJ1-6 and V is TRBV7-7; 9 nucleotides match TRBD1. V gave up 7 bases and J gave up 9 bases; unmatched junction bases: 13. CDR1 is SSHAT and CDR2 is FNYEAQ in the germline V gene (reference sequence). This CDR3 contains 16 residues. The chain's CDR3 is CASTPSGGQGGSPLHF. The CDR3 DNA reads TGTGCCAGCACCCCCAGTGGGGGACAGGGAGGTTCACCCCTCCACTTT.

This clone was seen a handful of times. This chain's CDR3 is CASRIDRTSNQPQHF. The DNA of the CDR3 is TGTGCCAGCAGGATTGATCGGACTAGCAATCAGCCCCAGCATTTT. The chain couples TRBV2 to TRBJ1-5; D unresolved. Trimming removed 6 bases from V and 0 bases from J, with 12 bases in between. CDR1 is SNHLY and CDR2 is FYNNEI in the germline V gene. The CDR3 spans 15 residues.

The rearrangement links TRBV5-5 to TRBJ1-2, with TRBD1 matching over 11 bases. The J segment lost 7 bases and the V segment lost 2 bases, leaving 10 bases of the junction unmatched. The germline V gene has CDR1 SGHKS and CDR2 YYEKEE (reference sequence). This CDR3 contains 16 residues. CDR3 amino acids: CASSLSLGQGAFGYTF. The CDR3 bases are TGTGCCAGCAGCTTATCCCTTGGACAGGGGGCTTTTGGCTACACCTTC.

In DNA, the CDR3 is TGTGCTAGTGCCCCCCAATCCCTGAACACTGAAGCTTTCTTT. Protein sequence: CASAPQSLNTEAFF. The chain employs TRBV12-5 and TRBJ1-1, with no clear D. The germline V gene has CDR1 LGHNT and CDR2 FRNRAP. The CDR3 extends over 14 amino acids. Between the trimmed V and J ends, which lost 7 bases and 0 bases, there was a span of 12 bases.

This chain joins TRBV7-9 and TRBJ2-3; 10 nucleotides align to TRBD2. The junction had 12 bases not matched to a gene; V was cut back by 5 bases and J by 4 bases. In germline, CDR1 is SEHNR, CDR2 FQNEAQ (reference sequence). There are 17 residues in the CDR3. In DNA, the CDR3 is TGTGCCAGCAGCCCAACCCCAGCGGGGGGGCATGCAGATACGCAGTATTTT. Protein sequence: CASSPTPAGGHADTQYF.

The V call is TRBV13, the J call TRBJ2-7, with D perhaps matching TRBD2 (6 bases). The germline CDR1 and CDR2 sequences are PRHDT and FYEKMQ (reference sequence). The V end was cut by 0 bases, the J end by 1 base, with 7 bases between. The CDR3 consists of 14 residues. CDR3 loop: CASSLGGGSYEQYF. The CDR3 region has the DNA TGTGCCAGCAGCTTAGGGGGAGGATCCTACGAGCAGTACTTC.

This chain uses TRBV15 with TRBJ1-5; a weak D match, TRBD1 (5 bases). The CDR3 has 17 residues. The V and J ends lost 0 bases and 3 bases respectively, with 15 bases between them. In germline, CDR1 is LNHNV, CDR2 YYDKDF (reference sequence). CDR3 loop: CATSREWKDGHNQPQHF. The CDR3 nucleotides are TGTGCCACCAGCAGAGAGTGGAAGGACGGACACAATCAGCCCCAGCATTTT.

This CDR3 reads CASSFRPSSGRALLYEQFF. The CDR3 DNA reads TGCGCCAGCAGCTTTAGGCCGTCTAGCGGGAGGGCCCTGCTGTATGAGCAGTTCTTC. The chain uses TRBV5-1 and TRBJ2-1, with 12 bases aligning to TRBD2. The V segment lost 2 bases and the J segment 8 bases; nucleotides outside the gene matches: 17. Germline V gives CDR1 SGHRS, CDR2 YFSETQ. This CDR3 spans 19 amino acids.

The rearrangement uses TRBV4-3 and TRBJ1-1; D is unclear. Trimming stripped 0 bases from V and 2 bases from J, with 10 bases between. This CDR3 contains 15 residues. Germline V gives CDR1 LGHNA, CDR2 YSLEER. This CDR3 reads CASSQDRTLNTEAFF. CDR3 sequence (DNA): TGCGCCAGCAGCCAAGATCGCACTTTAAACACTGAAGCTTTCTTT.

As DNA, the CDR3 is TGTGCCAGCAGCTTGGCCCAGGGCACAGATACGCAGTATTTT. It is translated as CASSLAQGTDTQYF. The V gene is TRBV5-5, the J gene TRBJ2-3; D ambiguous. The CDR3 runs to 14 residues. Germline lookup yields CDR1 SGHKS and CDR2 YYEKEE (reference sequence). Trimming left V 0 bases short and J 1 base short, with 6 bases between.

The V gene is TRBV6-6, the J gene TRBJ2-7; D not resolved. Germline values: CDR1 MNHNY, CDR2 SVGAGI (reference sequence). With 5 bases removed from V and 5 bases from J, the gap between germline ends came to 7 bases. This CDR3 region has 11 residues. The CDR3 protein is CASSPRDEQYF. CDR3 in DNA: TGTGCCAGCAGTCCGCGCGACGAGCAGTACTTC.

The chain carries TRBV19 and TRBJ1-5; no clear D. From germline, CDR1 is LNHDA and CDR2 SQIVND (reference sequence). Trimming shortened V by 7 bases and J by 2 bases, and 15 bases separated the two germline ends. CDR3 size: 15 residues. DNA of the CDR3: TGTGCCAGTATAAATCGAGAGCTGGGCAATCAGCCCCAGCATTTT. It is translated as CASINRELGNQPQHF.

The CDR3 bases are TGTGCCAGCAGCCACTTCACCTTGCAAGAGACCCAGTACTTC. This sequence encodes CASSHFTLQETQYF. This chain links TRBV7-6 with TRBJ2-5; D is uncertain. The V and J ends lost 5 bases and 2 bases respectively, with 12 bases between them. This CDR3 contains 14 residues. Germline V gene sequence: CDR1 SGHVS, CDR2 FNYEAQ.

This clone has a single count. CDR3 in DNA: TGTGCCAGTAGTATTGGGGCCCCGGTCGCTGAAGCTTTCTTT. The encoded protein is CASSIGAPVAEAFF. The chain combines TRBV19 with TRBJ1-1; maybe TRBD1 (5 bases). Germline V lookup: CDR1 LNHDA, CDR2 SQIVND (reference sequence). The CDR3 runs to 14 residues. V lost 3 bases and J lost 6, with 14 bases in between. The full variable domain, rest sourced from reference TRBV19 and TRBJ1-1, is DGGITQSPKYLFRKEGQNVTLSCEQNLNHDAMYWYRQDPGQGLRLIYYSQIVNDFQKGDIAEGYSVSREKKESFPLTVTSAQKNPTAFYLCASSIGAPVAEAFFGQGTRLTVV.

The rearrangement joins TRBV27 to TRBJ2-2, with D possibly being TRBD1 (5 bases). V was cut by 5 bases and J by 9 bases, with 13 bases left in between. The CDR3 loop spans 13 amino acids. CDR1 and CDR2 (germline): MNHEY, SMNVEV (reference sequence). For the CDR3, the DNA is TGTGCCAGCAGTCCTACCCAGGACAGGGAGCTGTTTTTT. This encodes CASSPTQDRELFF.